These T cell receptor beta chains were read from a single sample in a study of Ad26.COV2.S vaccination and SARS-CoV-2 variants. Clones were sequenced by immunoSEQ multiplex PCR, and TCRdb holds only the in-frame ones, with some missing. The sample contains about 400,000 clones, 89% of which appear only once. Sample: peripheral blood, taken in a trial of Ad26.COV2.S vaccine versus placebo. The receptor source for this set is a person between 18 and 60 years old who received the Ad26.COV2.S COVID-19 vaccine or a placebo. Both conserved end residues are part of each CDR3. The D gene is left open where the match is weak. For some rows the clone size is stated as once, few or many, or as a class when expanded; others skip it.

v_gene,d_gene,j_gene,abundance,CDR3nt,CDR3aa
TRBV27,-,TRBJ2-1,-,TGTGCCAGCAGTCCCTGGGATCAGCCCCCTGAGCAGTTCTTC,CASSPWDQPPEQFF
TRBV29-1,TRBD1,TRBJ1-2,-,TGCAGCGTTGTCCCAGGGGGCGGTACCTATGGCTACACCTTC,CSVVPGGGTYGYTF
TRBV28,TRBD2,TRBJ2-3,-,TGTGCCAGCAGTCCAGGGACTAGCGGGGGGACAGATACGCAGTATTTT,CASSPGTSGGTDTQYF
TRBV9,TRBD2,TRBJ2-1,-,TGTGCCAGCAGCCCTCGGACTAGCGGGTACAATGAGCAGTTCTTC,CASSPRTSGYNEQFF
TRBV6-5,TRBD1,TRBJ1-2,-,TGTGCCAGCAGCCCGACAGGGGGCAACTATGGCTACACCTTC,CASSPTGGNYGYTF
TRBV14,-,TRBJ2-5,-,TGTGCCAGCAGCCAAGCCGGGTCAGGGACCCAGTACTTC,CASSQAGSGTQYF
TRBV11-2,-,TRBJ2-1,-,TGTGCCAGCAGCTCCCAACCCGAGGCGGGTGAGCAGTTCTTC,CASSSQPEAGEQFF
TRBV19,-,TRBJ2-7,few,TGTGCCAGTACCCCCGCGGCCACCTCCTACGAGCAGTACTTC,CASTPAATSYEQYF
TRBV10-3,TRBD1,TRBJ2-5,once,TGTGCCACTCGAACAGGGGGTAACCAAGAGACCCAGTACTTC,CATRTGGNQETQYF
TRBV7-8,-,TRBJ2-3,-,TGTGCCAGCAGCCGTCAGGTCCGGGGGACCACAGATACGCAGTATTTT,CASSRQVRGTTDTQYF
TRBV3-1/TRBV3-2,-,TRBJ2-1,once,TGTGCCAGCAGCCAAAGATTGTCTTCCGGTGAGCAGTTCTTC,CASSQRLSSGEQFF
TRBV27,TRBD2,TRBJ2-3,few,TGTGCCAGCAGTTCTCGTTTACGACTAGCGGGAGAGAAAGATACGCAGTATTTT,CASSSRLRLAGEKDTQYF
TRBV11-3,-,TRBJ2-7,-,TGTGCCAGCAGCCGAACTTCCTACGAGCAGTACTTC,CASSRTSYEQYF
TRBV4-1,-,TRBJ1-1,-,TGCGCCAGCAGCTCACGGACGGGGGGCACTGAAGCTTTCTTT,CASSSRTGGTEAFF
TRBV5-1,TRBD2,TRBJ2-1,-,TGCGCCAGCAGCCTCGGGACTAGCGGGAGGGGCAATGAGCAGTTCTTC,CASSLGTSGRGNEQFF
TRBV3-1/TRBV3-2,-,TRBJ2-3,-,TGTGCCAGCAAGGAAACAGGGTTATGCACAGATACGCAGTATTTT,CASKETGLCTDTQYF
TRBV11-2,-,TRBJ2-5,-,TGTGCCAGCAGCTTACAGGAGACCCAGTACTTC,CASSLQETQYF
TRBV5-1,-,TRBJ2-7,few,TGCGCCAGCAGCCCGTCAGTACGGGGAAACGAGCAGTACTTC,CASSPSVRGNEQYF
TRBV6-5,-,TRBJ2-1,-,TGTGCCAGCAGTTACTCGGCTAGAGCACACAATGAGCAGTTCTTC,CASSYSARAHNEQFF
TRBV5-1,-,TRBJ2-7,-,TGCGCCAGCAGCACGGGAGCGATATCAAGGGACGAGCAGTACTTC,CASSTGAISRDEQYF
TRBV16,-,TRBJ2-1,-,TGTGCCAGCAGCCTACTCGACAATGAGCAGTTCTTC,CASSLLDNEQFF
TRBV12-3/TRBV12-4,-,TRBJ1-2,-,TGTGCCAGCCTAGGCGGCGGCCAACATGGCTACACCTTC,CASLGGGQHGYTF
TRBV2,TRBD2,TRBJ2-5,-,TGTGCCGCTAAACTAGCGGAGCAACAAGAGACCCAGTACTTC,CAAKLAEQQETQYF
TRBV18,-,TRBJ2-3,-,TGTGCCAGCTCACCATCTGGCACAGATACGCAGTATTTT,CASSPSGTDTQYF
TRBV7-8,-,TRBJ2-7,-,TGTGCCAGCAGCTTAGCCTCGGTGGCGGGGGCGGGGCAGTACTTC,CASSLASVAGAGQYF
TRBV30,TRBD1,TRBJ1-2,-,TGTGCCGCGACGCACAGGGGATGGGGCTATGGCTACACCTTC,CAATHRGWGYGYTF
TRBV30,-,TRBJ1-3,few,TGTGCCTGGGGGAGGGAGGCACCTGGAAACACCATATATTTT,CAWGREAPGNTIYF
TRBV6-5,-,TRBJ1-2,-,TGTGCCAGCAGGCCGCCGGGGGCTGGGTATGGCTACACCTTC,CASRPPGAGYGYTF
TRBV10-3,TRBD2,TRBJ2-5,once,TGTGCCATCAGCCCGGGGGGGGGATCGTACCAAGAGACCCAGTACTTC,CAISPGGGSYQETQYF
TRBV7-9,TRBD2,TRBJ2-5,-,TGTGCCAGCAGCGCGGCCGGGACTATAGAGGAGACCCAGTACTTC,CASSAAGTIEETQYF
TRBV3-1/TRBV3-2,-,TRBJ1-5,many,TGTGCCAGCAGCCAAGGGACAGCCAATCAGCCCCAGCATTTT,CASSQGTANQPQHF
TRBV5-8,-,TRBJ2-1,-,TGTGCCAGCAGCCCCTCCCCAGGGTTGGGGAACAATGAGCAGTTCTTC,CASSPSPGLGNNEQFF
TRBV12-3/TRBV12-4,-,TRBJ1-5,once,TGTGCCAGCAGTTTAGATGGGCAGCCCCAGCATTTT,CASSLDGQPQHF
TRBV7-9,-,TRBJ2-7,-,TGTGCCAGCAGCTTAACGGGTTCTGAGCAGTACTTC,CASSLTGSEQYF
TRBV18,-,TRBJ1-4,once,TGTGCCAGCTCACTTTTTTCGGGGGCCATTAATGAAAAACTGTTTTTT,CASSLFSGAINEKLFF
TRBV6-5,-,TRBJ2-7,-,TGTGCCAGCGAACCGAACGGGGCCCCATACGAGCAGTACTTC,CASEPNGAPYEQYF